These 15 T cell receptor beta chains originate from one sample sequenced in a study of blood T cell repertoires in COVID-19. TCRdb keeps only in-frame clones here, not all; method: immunoSEQ multiplex PCR. Among tens of thousands of clones listed, 91% were seen once. Source material: peripheral blood. Every receptor here comes from a man aged 50 or older with active COVID-19.

This clone was seen a few times. V and J are TRBV7-9 and TRBJ1-1; a possible D gene is TRBD1 (5 bases). CDR1 and CDR2 from the germline V gene are SEHNR and FQNEAQ (reference sequence). This CDR3 is 13 amino acids long. V dropped 2 bases and J dropped 4 bases, with 8 bases sitting between them. This CDR3 reads CASSLQGGTEAFF. The CDR3 bases are TGTGCCAGCAGCTTACAGGGTGGCACTGAAGCTTTCTTT.

The CDR3 nucleotides are TGCGCCAGCAGCTTGACCGGGGAGCGTTATCAGCCCCAGCATTTT. It is translated as CASSLTGERYQPQHF. This chain links TRBV5-1 with TRBJ1-5; D is undetermined. CDR3 size: 15 residues. Germline V gives CDR1 SGHRS, CDR2 YFSETQ. The germline V and J ends were trimmed by 1 base and 5 bases, with 13 bases remaining between them.

The V call is TRBV11-2, the J call TRBJ2-3; 12 bases align to TRBD2. Germline V gene data show CDR1 as SGHAT and CDR2 as FQNNGV. J gave up 3 bases and V 5 bases, and 9 bases lay outside the gene matches. The CDR3 sequence is 17 residues long. Written as DNA, the CDR3 is TGTGCCAGCAGCCTCAGGACTAGCGGGGCGGTGACAGATACGCAGTATTTT. Amino acids: CASSLRTSGAVTDTQYF. The variable domain in full, with the rest retrieved from reference TRBV11-2 and TRBJ2-3, is EAGVAQSPRYKIIEKRQSVAFWCNPISGHATLYWYQQILGQGPKLLIQFQNNGVVDDSQLPKDRFSAERLKGVDSTLKIQPAKLEDSAVYLCASSLRTSGAVTDTQYFGPGTRLTVL.

This chain connects TRBV7-9 to TRBJ2-1; D is perhaps TRBD2 (6 bases). The germline V gene encodes CDR1 SEHNR and CDR2 FQNEAQ (reference sequence). The CDR3 consists of 13 residues. Deletions cut 4 bases from V and 9 bases from J, with 13 bases between. CDR3 bases: TGTGCCAGCAGCTCATTTGGGGGGTTTGAGCAGTTCTTC. Translation gives CASSSFGGFEQFF.

The chain carries TRBV19 and TRBJ2-7; D may be TRBD2 (7 bases). Germline CDR1 LNHDA, CDR2 SQIVND (reference sequence). V was shortened by 1 base and J by 3 bases, with 22 bases between the two germline ends. The CDR3 consists of 18 residues. The CDR3 nucleotides read TGTGCCAGTAGTATAGCCCCCCGGGGGGCGGGGGACAACTACGAGCAGTACTTC. This codes for CASSIAPRGAGDNYEQYF.

V usage is TRBV30 and J usage is TRBJ1-4; TRBD1 agrees at 7 bases. V was pared by 3 bases and J by 6 bases, with 4 bases of the junction left unmatched. This CDR3 is 13 amino acids long. Per the germline V gene, CDR1 is GTSNPN and CDR2 is SVGIG (reference sequence). The DNA for the CDR3 is TGTGCCTGGAGGCGGGACAGCTATGAAAAACTGTTTTTT. Protein product: CAWRRDSYEKLFF.

CDR3: CSASGEAGYTF. CDR3 DNA sequence: TGCAGTGCTAGTGGTGAAGCGGGCTACACCTTC. V and J are TRBV20-1 and TRBJ1-2; D remains ambiguous. Trimming removed 3 bases from V and 8 bases from J, with 10 bases in between. The CDR3 spans 11 residues. Germline V gene data show CDR1 as DFQATT and CDR2 as SNEGSKA (reference sequence).

The chain links TRBV18 to TRBJ1-4; 11 positions agree with TRBD1. The CDR3 sequence is 13 residues long. V lost 3 bases to trimming and J lost 11 bases; unmatched junction nucleotides: 2. The germline CDR1 and CDR2 sequences are KGHSH and LQKENI. The CDR3 region is CASSPGQGDKLFF. The DNA of the CDR3 is TGTGCCAGCTCACCGGGACAGGGGGATAAACTGTTTTTT.

CDR3 in amino acids: CASSEDGQPVDEQYF. In nucleotides, the CDR3 is TGTGCCAGCAGTGAAGATGGGCAGCCCGTCGACGAGCAGTACTTC. The chain is built from TRBV6-1 and TRBJ2-7; D gene ambiguous. The CDR3 spans 15 residues. Germline V gene data show CDR1 as MNHNS and CDR2 as SASEGT. The V gene lost 1 base and the J gene lost 5 bases, with 15 bases spanning the gap.

The chain has TRBV4-3 and TRBJ1-6; D uncertain. Looked up from germline, CDR1 is LGHNA and CDR2 is YSLEER. CDR3 size: 14 residues. The V and J ends lost 0 bases and 11 bases respectively, with 11 bases between them. Here the CDR3 DNA reads TGCGCCAGCAGCCAAGATTCAGAGGGTGCACCCCTCCACTTT. Translated, it gives CASSQDSEGAPLHF.

CDR3 region: CASSPRQGKETQYF. The CDR3 region has the DNA TGTGCCAGCTCACCTCGGCAGGGGAAAGAGACCCAGTACTTC. This chain connects TRBV18 to TRBJ2-5, with D tentatively TRBD1 (6 bases). With 3 bases removed from V and 3 bases from J, the gap between germline ends came to 11 bases. Germline loops: CDR1 KGHSH, CDR2 LQKENI. The CDR3 sequence is 14 residues long.

The chain has TRBV6-5 and TRBJ2-7; 7 bases agree with TRBD2. CDR3 length equals 15 residues. The V segment lost 0 bases and the J segment 3 bases; nucleotides outside the gene matches: 5. In germline, CDR1 is MNHEY, CDR2 SVGAGI. The CDR3 region is CASSYSWEGYYEQYF. DNA of the CDR3: TGTGCCAGCAGTTACTCGTGGGAGGGTTACTACGAGCAGTACTTC.

The sample holds one count of this clone. J is TRBJ2-2 and V is TRBV10-1; D is perhaps TRBD2 (6 bases). With 9 bases removed from V and 1 base from J, the gap between germline ends came to 9 bases. CDR3 length: 13 residues. Germline V gene lookup returns CDR1 WNHNN and CDR2 SYGVQD (reference sequence). CDR3 coding DNA: TGCGCCAGTTCGGGGGAGAACACCGGGGAGCTGTTTTTT. This gives the protein CASSGENTGELFF.

In DNA, the CDR3 is TGCGCCAGCAGCCGGGGCGGGACAGGGGGTATCGAGACCCAGTACTTC. Translated, it gives CASSRGGTGGIETQYF. This rearrangement joins TRBV4-1 to TRBJ2-5, with 11 bases lining up with TRBD1. The CDR3 is 16 residues long. V dropped 4 bases and J dropped 5; count of bases not matched to a gene: 9. Per the germline V gene, CDR1 is MGHRA and CDR2 is YSYEKL.

The chain recombines TRBV7-9 with TRBJ1-2, with 9 bases matching TRBD1. The CDR3 has 14 amino acids. V was clipped by 5 bases and J by 1 base; unmatched bases: 2. Per germline, CDR1 SEHNR and CDR2 FQNEAQ (reference sequence). Here the CDR3 reads CASSPGQGNYGYTF. Here the CDR3 DNA reads TGTGCCAGCAGCCCGGGACAGGGTAACTATGGCTACACCTTC.